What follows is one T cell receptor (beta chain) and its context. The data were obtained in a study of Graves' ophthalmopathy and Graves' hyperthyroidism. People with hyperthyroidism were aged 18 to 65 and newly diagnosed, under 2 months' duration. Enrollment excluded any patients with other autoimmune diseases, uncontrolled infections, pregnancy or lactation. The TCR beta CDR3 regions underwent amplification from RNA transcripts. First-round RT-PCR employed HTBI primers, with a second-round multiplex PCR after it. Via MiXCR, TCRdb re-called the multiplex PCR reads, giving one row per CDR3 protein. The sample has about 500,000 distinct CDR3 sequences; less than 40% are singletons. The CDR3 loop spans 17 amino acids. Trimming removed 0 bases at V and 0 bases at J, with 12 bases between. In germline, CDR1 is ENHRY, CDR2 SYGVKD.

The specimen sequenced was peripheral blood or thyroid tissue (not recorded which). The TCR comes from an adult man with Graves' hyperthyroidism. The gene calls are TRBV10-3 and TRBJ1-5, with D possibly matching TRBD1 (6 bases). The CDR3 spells CAISESLEGDSNQPQHF. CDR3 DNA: TGTGCCATCAGTGAGTCGCTGGAGGGGGATAGCAATCAGCCCCAGCATTTT.